This T cell receptor (beta chain) came from a study of T-cell reconstitution after alpha-beta-depleted transplantation in children. In its sample, this clonotype was seen many times. This CDR3 is built from 15 residues. In germline, CDR1 is SGHTA, CDR2 FQGNSA. Trimming pared 0 bases from V and 0 bases from J, leaving 8 bases between. Unique molecular identifiers were used in preparing the TCRbeta library. TCRdb called the PCR reads again in MiXCR, with one record for every CDR3 protein. Of a few hundred thousand distinct CDR3 sequences listed, about 9.2% are singletons. The gene calls are TRBV7-2 and TRBJ1-1, with no clear D. Here the sequenced sample was PBMCs from the stem cell graft donor, taken from the stem cell graft. The source of this sequence is a human donor who donated a stem cell graft to a child with acute lymphoblastic leukemia. The CDR3 protein is CASSLATGLNTEAFF. CDR3 nucleotides: TGTGCCAGCAGCTTAGCTACGGGCCTGAACACTGAAGCTTTCTTT.